This is a list of T cell receptor beta chains from one sample in a study of blood T cell repertoires in COVID-19. The repertoire was sequenced with immunoSEQ multiplex PCR; TCRdb's copy has only in-frame clones and lacks some. There are around 60,000 clones in the sample; approximately 78% occur only once, and more than 12% lies in the top ten. Sequencing used peripheral blood. The receptors stem from an elderly man with acute or convalescent COVID-19. Each CDR3 is given with its conserved first and last residue. D genes are given only for firm matches.

v_call d_call cdr3_aa
TRBV6-5 - CASNWGRGVYGYTF
TRBV7-9 - CASSPTGGVYNSPLHF
TRBV12-5 - CASGLVPGPNGYTF
TRBV19 TRBD2 CASSHTTSRETQYF
TRBV6-5 - CASFFTGGYDGYTF
TRBV11-2 TRBD2 CASSRTSGGAGYEQFF
TRBV2 - CASSEADYYGYTF
TRBV9 TRBD2 CASSSRTSGVKNEQFF
TRBV4-2 - CASSPRGGADNEQFF
TRBV5-1 - CASSLSTARDGSSYEQYF
TRBV7-3 TRBD2 CASSAGLAGGDHFTDEQFF
TRBV10-2 - CASRGTEGSPLHF
TRBV6-1 TRBD1 CASSEALLQGAYTEAFF
TRBV14 - CASSQVGSTGELFF
TRBV11-3 - CASSFGGPNTEAFF
TRBV27 - CASSPSIGHIPGELFF
TRBV14 TRBD1 CASSQQGQGIYEQYF
TRBV2 - CASNRQANLDTEAFF
TRBV5-1 TRBD1 CASSLPGTGFPEQFF
TRBV19 TRBD1 CASSRTGETGELFF
TRBV7-9 TRBD2 CASSLDLGLADYEQYF
TRBV9 TRBD2 CASSPPGLAGGPGEQYF
TRBV3-1/TRBV3-2 - CASSQVYSNNEQFF
TRBV10-2 - CASSSSDSRVFEAFF
TRBV28 TRBD1 CASSQGTASNQPQHF
TRBV29-1 TRBD2 CSVEASGTSEWAGTDTQYF
TRBV11-3 TRBD2 CASSSGTSRGETQYF
TRBV5-1 TRBD1 CASSLQTGGSSYEQYF
TRBV9 - CASTAGAGNTIYF
TRBV5-5 TRBD1 CASSRTAGGTSTDTQYF
TRBV4-2 TRBD2 CASSQPPGLAGEPDTQYF
TRBV19 TRBD2 CASRSLAGDTDTQYF
TRBV5-8 TRBD1 CASVLDRGLAEQYF
TRBV15 - CATSRDSGGVTEAFF
TRBV29-1 TRBD1 CSGKKGALSTEAFF
TRBV10-2 - CASMDIRLAPYEQYF
TRBV5-1 - CASSSDSASTDTQYF
TRBV4-2 - CASSQGLYGYTF
TRBV18 - CASSPTGSNTEAFF
TRBV6-5 TRBD1 CASSRQGRSYNEQFF